The T cell receptor (beta chain) under discussion was sequenced for a study of CD8 T cells in Susac syndrome. Random-hexamer reverse transcription was applied to roughly 0.5 to 1 ug RNA. The authors amplified TCR beta CDR3 across 54 Vbeta and 13 Jbeta using immunoSEQ multiplex PCR. TCRdb ran MiXCR on the immunoSEQ multiplex PCR reads and lists one entry per CDR3 protein. Of some 190,000 distinct CDR3 sequences listed, around 95% are singletons. The ends lost 5 bases at V and 5 bases at J; junction bases unmatched: 8. CDR1 is MGHDK and CDR2 is SYGVNS in the germline V gene. The CDR3 has 15 residues. The chain carries TRBV25-1 and TRBJ2-1, with 8 nucleotides matching TRBD1. The origin of this receptor is a human donor with multiple sclerosis. The material sequenced was CD4+ T cells from PBMCs. The CDR3 coding sequence is TGTGCCAGCAGTCAGCCAGGGGGCCCCCACAATGAGCAGTTCTTC. This translates into CASSQPGGPHNEQFF.